This TCR beta chain is drawn from a study of OX40 agonist ivuxolimab in advanced cancers. About the research overall: As their treatment, patients were administered ivuxolimab, an agonistic anti-OX40 (CD134) antibody. Enrolled patients in dose escalation had cancers that were hepatocellular carcinoma, melanoma, renal cell or head and neck cancer. Study outcomes and limitations: Compared with others, partial responders at 0.1-3.0 mg/kg displayed clonal expansion among the lowest. CD4+ and CD8+ blood T cells expanded clonally by week 6 at 0.1 to 3.0 mg/kg.

Only in-frame clones appear in the TCRdb table, and some are missing; sequencing was by immunoSEQ multiplex PCR. The sample has tens of thousands of clones, 65% to 85% seen once. This clone was counted only a few times. As yet, its antigen is unknown. The ends were cut back, 10 bases at V and 3 bases at J, with 10 bases in the middle. Germline lookup yields CDR1 MDHEN and CDR2 SYDVKM. The CDR3 is 12 amino acids. The chain links TRBV28 to TRBJ2-1; D ambiguous. The sequence was obtained from an adult with an advanced solid tumor such as melanoma, head and neck, liver or kidney cancer. The source was CD4+ or CD8+ T cells sorted from blood, collected in a trial of the OX40 agonist ivuxolimab. Here the CDR3 reads CATYSVYNEQFF. The CDR3 coding sequence is TGTGCCACATACAGCGTCTACAATGAGCAGTTCTTC.